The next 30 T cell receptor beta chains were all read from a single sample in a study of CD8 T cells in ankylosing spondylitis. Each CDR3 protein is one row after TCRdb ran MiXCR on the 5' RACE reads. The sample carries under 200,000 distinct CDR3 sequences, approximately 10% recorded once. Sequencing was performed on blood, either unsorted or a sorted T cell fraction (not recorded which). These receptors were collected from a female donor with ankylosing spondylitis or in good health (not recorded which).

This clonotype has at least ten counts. The CDR3: CSVEDNTGHGYTF. The CDR3 region has the DNA TGCAGCGTTGAAGATAACACAGGGCATGGCTACACCTTC. This chain connects TRBV29-1 to TRBJ1-2; tentatively, D is TRBD1 (6 bases). Germline CDR1 reads SQVTM; CDR2 reads ANQGSEA. Trimming took 0 bases from V and 6 from J, leaving 11 bases between them. This CDR3 is 13 amino acids long.

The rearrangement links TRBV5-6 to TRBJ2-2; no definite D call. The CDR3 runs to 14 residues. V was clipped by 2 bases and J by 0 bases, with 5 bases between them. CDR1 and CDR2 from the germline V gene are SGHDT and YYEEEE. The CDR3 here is CASSFSPNTGELFF. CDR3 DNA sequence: TGTGCCAGCAGCTTTAGCCCGAACACCGGGGAGCTGTTTTTT.

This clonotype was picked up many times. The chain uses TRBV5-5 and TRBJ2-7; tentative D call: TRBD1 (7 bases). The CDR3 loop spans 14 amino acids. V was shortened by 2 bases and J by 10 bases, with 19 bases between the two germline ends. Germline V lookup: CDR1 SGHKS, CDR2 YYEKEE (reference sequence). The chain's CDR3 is CASSLPQGGEEQYF. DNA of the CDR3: TGTGCCAGCAGCTTACCCCAGGGGGGAGAGGAACAGTACTTC.

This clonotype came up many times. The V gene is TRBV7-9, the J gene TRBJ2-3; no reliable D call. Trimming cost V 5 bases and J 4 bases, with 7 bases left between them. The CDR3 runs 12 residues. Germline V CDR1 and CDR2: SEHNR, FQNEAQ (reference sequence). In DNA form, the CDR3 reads TGTGCCAGCAGCGGTAGTGCAGATACGCAGTATTTT. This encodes CASSGSADTQYF.

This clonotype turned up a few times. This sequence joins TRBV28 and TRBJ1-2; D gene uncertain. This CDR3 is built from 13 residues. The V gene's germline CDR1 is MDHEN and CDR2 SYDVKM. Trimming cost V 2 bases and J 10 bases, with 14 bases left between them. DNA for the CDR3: TGTGCCAGCAGTTTACATGCCATCCCGATCTACACCTTC. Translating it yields CASSLHAIPIYTF.

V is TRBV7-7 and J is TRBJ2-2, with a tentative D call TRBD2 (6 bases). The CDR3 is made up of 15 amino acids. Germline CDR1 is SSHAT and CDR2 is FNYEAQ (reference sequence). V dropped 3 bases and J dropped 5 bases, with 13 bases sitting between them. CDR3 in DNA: TGTGCCAGCAGCTTGGGGGAGGTGATGACCGGGGAGCTGTTTTTT. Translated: CASSLGEVMTGELFF.

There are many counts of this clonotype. The CDR3 spells CASSQGPADYNSPLHF. The CDR3 DNA is TGTGCCAGCAGCCAAGGTCCGGCAGACTATAATTCACCCCTCCACTTT. The chain recombines TRBV3-1 with TRBJ1-6; D call uncertain. In germline, CDR1 is LGHDT, CDR2 YNNKEL (reference sequence). The CDR3 covers 16 residues. The V end was cut by 1 base, the J end by 3 bases, with 10 bases between.

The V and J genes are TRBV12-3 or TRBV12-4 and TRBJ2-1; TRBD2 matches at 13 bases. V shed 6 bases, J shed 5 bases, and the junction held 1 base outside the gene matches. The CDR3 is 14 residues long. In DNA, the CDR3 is TGTGCCAGCAGGGGACTAGCGGGACACAATGAGCAGTTCTTC. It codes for CASRGLAGHNEQFF.

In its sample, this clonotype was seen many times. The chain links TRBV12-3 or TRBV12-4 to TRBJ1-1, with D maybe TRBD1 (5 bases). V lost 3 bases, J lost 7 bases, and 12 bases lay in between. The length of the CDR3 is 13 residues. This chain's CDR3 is CASSFGPGREAFF. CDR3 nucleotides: TGTGCCAGCAGTTTCGGCCCGGGACGTGAAGCTTTCTTT.

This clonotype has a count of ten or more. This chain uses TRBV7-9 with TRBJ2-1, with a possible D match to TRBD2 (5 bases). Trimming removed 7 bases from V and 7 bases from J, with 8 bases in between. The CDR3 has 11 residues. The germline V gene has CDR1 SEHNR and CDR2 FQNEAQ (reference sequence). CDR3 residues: CASITGNEQFF. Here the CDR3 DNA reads TGTGCCAGCATCACGGGGAATGAGCAGTTCTTC.

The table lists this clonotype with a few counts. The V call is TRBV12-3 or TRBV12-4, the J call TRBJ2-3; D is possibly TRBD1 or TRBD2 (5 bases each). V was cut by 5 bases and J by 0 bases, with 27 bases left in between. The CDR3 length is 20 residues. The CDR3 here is CASSGGTSSNNILSTDTQYF. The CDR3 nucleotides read TGTGCCAGCAGTGGGGGTACGTCCTCAAATAACATTCTAAGCACAGATACGCAGTATTTT.

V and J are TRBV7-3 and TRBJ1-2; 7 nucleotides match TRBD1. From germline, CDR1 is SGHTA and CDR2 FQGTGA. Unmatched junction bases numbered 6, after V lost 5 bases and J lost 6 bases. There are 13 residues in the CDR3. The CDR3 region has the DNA TGTGCCAGCAGCGCCCCAGGGGGAAATGGCTACACCTTC. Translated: CASSAPGGNGYTF. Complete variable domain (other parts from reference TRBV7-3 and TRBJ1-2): GAGVSQTPSNKVTEKGKYVELRCDPISGHTALYWYRQSLGQGPEFLIYFQGTGAADDSGLPNDRFFAVRPEGSVSTLKIQRTERGDSAVYLCASSAPGGNGYTFGSGTRLTVV.

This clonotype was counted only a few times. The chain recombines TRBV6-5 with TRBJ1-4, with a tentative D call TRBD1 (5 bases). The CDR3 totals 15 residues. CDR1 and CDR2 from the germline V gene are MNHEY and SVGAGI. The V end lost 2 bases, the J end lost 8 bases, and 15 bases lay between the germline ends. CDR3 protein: CASSYNPGGGEKLFF. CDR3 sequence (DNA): TGTGCCAGCAGTTACAACCCCGGGGGGGGAGAAAAACTGTTTTTT.

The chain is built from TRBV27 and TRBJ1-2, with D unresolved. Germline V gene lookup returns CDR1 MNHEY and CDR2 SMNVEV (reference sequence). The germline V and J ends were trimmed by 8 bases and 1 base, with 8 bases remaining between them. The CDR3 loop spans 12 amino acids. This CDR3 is CASGVFNYGYTF. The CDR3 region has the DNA TGTGCCAGCGGGGTTTTTAACTATGGCTACACCTTC.

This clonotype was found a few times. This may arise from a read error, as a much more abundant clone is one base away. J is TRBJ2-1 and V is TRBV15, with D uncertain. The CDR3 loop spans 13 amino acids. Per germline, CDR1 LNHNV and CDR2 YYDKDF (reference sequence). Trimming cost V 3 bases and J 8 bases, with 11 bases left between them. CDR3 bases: TGTGCCACCAGCAGTAGGAAGGGCTATGAGCAGTTCTTC. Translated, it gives CATSSRKGYEQFF. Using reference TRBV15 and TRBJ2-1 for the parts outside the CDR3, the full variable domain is DAMVIQNPRYQVTQFGKPVTLSCSQTLNHNVMYWYQQKSSQAPKLLFHYYDKDFNNEADTPDNFQSRRPNTSFCFLDIRSPGLGDTAMYLCATSSRKGYEQFFGPGTRLTVL.

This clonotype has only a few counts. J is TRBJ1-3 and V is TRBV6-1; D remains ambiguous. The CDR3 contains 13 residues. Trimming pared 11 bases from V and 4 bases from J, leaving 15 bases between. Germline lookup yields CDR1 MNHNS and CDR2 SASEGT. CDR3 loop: CAAGEDLGNTIYF. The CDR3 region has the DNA TGTGCCGCGGGAGAGGACCTCGGAAACACCATATATTTT.

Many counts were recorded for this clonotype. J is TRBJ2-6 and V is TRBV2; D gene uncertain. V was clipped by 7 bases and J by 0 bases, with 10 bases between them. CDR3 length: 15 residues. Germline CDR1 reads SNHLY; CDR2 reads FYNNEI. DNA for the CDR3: TGTGCCAGCAAGCCAGGAATCTCTGGGGCCAACGTCCTGACTTTC. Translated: CASKPGISGANVLTF.

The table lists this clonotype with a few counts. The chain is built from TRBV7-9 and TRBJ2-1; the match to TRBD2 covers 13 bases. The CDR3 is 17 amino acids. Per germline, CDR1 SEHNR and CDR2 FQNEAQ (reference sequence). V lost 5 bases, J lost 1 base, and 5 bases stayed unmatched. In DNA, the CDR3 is TGTGCCAGCAGCATGGGGACTAGCGGGAAATCCTACAATGAGCAGTTCTTC. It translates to CASSMGTSGKSYNEQFF. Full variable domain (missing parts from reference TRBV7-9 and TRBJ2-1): DTGVSQNPRHKITKRGQNVTFRCDPISEHNRLYWYRQTLGQGPEFLTYFQNEAQLEKSRLLSDRFSAERPKGSFSTLEIQRTEQGDSAMYLCASSMGTSGKSYNEQFFGPGTRLTVL.

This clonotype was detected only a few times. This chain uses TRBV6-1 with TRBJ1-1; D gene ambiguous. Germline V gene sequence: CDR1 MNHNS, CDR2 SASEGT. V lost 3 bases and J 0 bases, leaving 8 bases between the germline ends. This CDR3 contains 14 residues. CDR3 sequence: CASSDWEMNTEAFF. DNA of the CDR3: TGTGCCAGCAGTGATTGGGAAATGAACACTGAAGCTTTCTTT.

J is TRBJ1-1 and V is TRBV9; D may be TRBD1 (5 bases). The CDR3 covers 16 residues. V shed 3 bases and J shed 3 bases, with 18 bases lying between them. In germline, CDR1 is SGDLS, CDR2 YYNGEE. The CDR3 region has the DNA TGTGCCAGCAGCGGCCGTGAGACAGTGGGGGACACTGAAGCTTTCTTT. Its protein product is CASSGRETVGDTEAFF.

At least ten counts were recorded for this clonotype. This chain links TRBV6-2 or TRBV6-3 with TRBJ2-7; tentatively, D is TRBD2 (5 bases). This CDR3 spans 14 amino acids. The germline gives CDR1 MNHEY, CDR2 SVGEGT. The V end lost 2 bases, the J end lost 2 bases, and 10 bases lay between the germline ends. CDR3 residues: CASSYTAGAYEQYF. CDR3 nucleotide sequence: TGTGCCAGCAGTTACACCGCCGGGGCCTACGAGCAGTACTTC.

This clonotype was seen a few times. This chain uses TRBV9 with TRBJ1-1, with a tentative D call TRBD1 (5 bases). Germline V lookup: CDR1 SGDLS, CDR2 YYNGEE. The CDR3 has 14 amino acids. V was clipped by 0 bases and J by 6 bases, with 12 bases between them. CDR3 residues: CASSVEAQGAEAFF. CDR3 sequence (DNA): TGTGCCAGCAGCGTAGAGGCCCAAGGGGCTGAAGCTTTCTTT. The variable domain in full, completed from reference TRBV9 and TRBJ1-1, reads DSGVTQTPKHLITATGQRVTLRCSPRSGDLSVYWYQQSLDQGLQFLIQYYNGEERAKGNILERFSAQQFPDLHSELNLSSLELGDSALYFCASSVEAQGAEAFFGQGTRLTVV.

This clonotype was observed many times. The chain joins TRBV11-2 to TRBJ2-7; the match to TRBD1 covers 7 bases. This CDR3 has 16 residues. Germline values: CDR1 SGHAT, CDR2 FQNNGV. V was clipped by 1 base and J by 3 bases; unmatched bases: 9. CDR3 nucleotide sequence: TGTGCCAGCAGCTTAGGCCGGACAGGTGGGAACTACGAGCAGTACTTC. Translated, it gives CASSLGRTGGNYEQYF. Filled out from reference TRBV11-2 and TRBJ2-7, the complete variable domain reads EAGVAQSPRYKIIEKRQSVAFWCNPISGHATLYWYQQILGQGPKLLIQFQNNGVVDDSQLPKDRFSAERLKGVDSTLKIQPAKLEDSAVYLCASSLGRTGGNYEQYFGPGTRLTVT.

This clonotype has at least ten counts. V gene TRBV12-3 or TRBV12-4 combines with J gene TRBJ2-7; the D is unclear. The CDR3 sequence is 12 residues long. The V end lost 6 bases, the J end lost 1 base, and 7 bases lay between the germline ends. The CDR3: CASSIQSYEQYF. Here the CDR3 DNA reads TGTGCCAGCAGCATCCAATCCTACGAGCAGTACTTC.

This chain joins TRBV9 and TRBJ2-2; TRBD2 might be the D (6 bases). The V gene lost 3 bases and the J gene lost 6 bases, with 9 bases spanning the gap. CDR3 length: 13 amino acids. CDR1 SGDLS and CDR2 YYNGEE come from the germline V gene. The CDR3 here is CASSAWGAGELFF. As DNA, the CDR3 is TGTGCCAGCAGCGCCTGGGGGGCCGGGGAGCTGTTTTTT.

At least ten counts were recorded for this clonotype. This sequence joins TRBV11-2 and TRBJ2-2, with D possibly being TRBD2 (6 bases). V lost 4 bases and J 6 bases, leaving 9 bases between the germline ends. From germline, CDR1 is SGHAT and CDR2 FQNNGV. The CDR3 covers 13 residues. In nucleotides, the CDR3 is TGTGCCAGCAGCTCGGAGGGTCCCGGGGAGCTGTTTTTT. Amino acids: CASSSEGPGELFF.

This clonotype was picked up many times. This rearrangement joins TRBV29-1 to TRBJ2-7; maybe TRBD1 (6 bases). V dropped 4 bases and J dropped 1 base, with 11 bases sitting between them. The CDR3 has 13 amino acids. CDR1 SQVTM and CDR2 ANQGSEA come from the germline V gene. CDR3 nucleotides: TGCAGCGTTGGAATCAGGGGTTCCTACGAGCAGTACTTC. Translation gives CSVGIRGSYEQYF.

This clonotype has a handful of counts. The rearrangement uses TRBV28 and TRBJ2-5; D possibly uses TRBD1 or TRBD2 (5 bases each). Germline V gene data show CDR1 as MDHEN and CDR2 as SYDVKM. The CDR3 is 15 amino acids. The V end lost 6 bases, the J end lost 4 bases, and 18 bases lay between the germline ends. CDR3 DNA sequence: TGTGCCAGCAGCCCCGGGACCCAACGACGAGAGACCCAGTACTTC. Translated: CASSPGTQRRETQYF.

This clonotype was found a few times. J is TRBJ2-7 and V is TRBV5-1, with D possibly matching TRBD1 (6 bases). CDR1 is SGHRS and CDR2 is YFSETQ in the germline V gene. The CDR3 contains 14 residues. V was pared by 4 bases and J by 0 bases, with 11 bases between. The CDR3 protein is CASSPGDGSYEQYF. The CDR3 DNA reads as TGCGCCAGCAGCCCAGGGGACGGCTCCTACGAGCAGTACTTC.

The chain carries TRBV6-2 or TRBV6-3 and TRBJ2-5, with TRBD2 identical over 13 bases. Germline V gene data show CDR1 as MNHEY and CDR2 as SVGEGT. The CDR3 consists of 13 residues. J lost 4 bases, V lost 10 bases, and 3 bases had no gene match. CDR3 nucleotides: TGTGCCACCCGGACTAGCGGGAGAGAGACCCAGTACTTC. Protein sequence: CATRTSGRETQYF.